The rows below give T cell receptor beta chains drawn from one sample of a study of preoperative IRX-2 immunotherapy in early breast cancer. The assay was immunoSEQ multiplex PCR, and TCRdb's table has in-frame clones only and misses some. This table holds about 98,000 clones, approximately 90% found once. Sequenced here: tumor tissue, sampled after IRX-2 immunotherapy. Receptor source: a human donor with breast cancer. The CDR3 runs from the conserved cysteine through the conserved F or W.

TRBJ2-3	TRBV5-1	CASSLGLGEDRDTQYF
TRBJ2-7	TRBV6-8	CASSPGTEYEQYF
TRBJ1-4	TRBV28	CASKDSARSAFF
TRBJ2-5	TRBV7-4	CASSSTPQETQYF
TRBJ1-2	TRBV28	CASSFGGGINYGYTF
TRBJ1-2	TRBV19	CASSIGGVGGYGYTF
TRBJ1-4	TRBV4-1	CASSEGQKLYEKLFF
TRBJ2-7	TRBV11-3	CASSLVPQMGSYEQYF
TRBJ2-2	TRBV6-8	CASRTWTGLTGELFF
TRBJ2-1	TRBV11-3	CASSLGQGETSEQFF
TRBJ2-7	TRBV30	CAWSVQRWKSYEQYF
TRBJ2-1	TRBV1	CASSHRLAGGSNEQFF
TRBJ2-1	TRBV29-1	CSVALAGRGNEQFF
TRBJ2-1	TRBV5-1	CASSLGPGLGNEQFF
TRBJ2-7	TRBV28	CASSFGGGYEQYF
TRBJ1-2	TRBV7-1	CASSDGTATNYGYTF
TRBJ1-4	TRBV30	CAWSASSRPLFF
TRBJ2-6	TRBV6-8	CASSPKDRPGANVLTF
TRBJ2-3	TRBV15	CATSAYRDGRTDTQYF
TRBJ1-2	TRBV4-1	CASSPGPSSLNYGYTF